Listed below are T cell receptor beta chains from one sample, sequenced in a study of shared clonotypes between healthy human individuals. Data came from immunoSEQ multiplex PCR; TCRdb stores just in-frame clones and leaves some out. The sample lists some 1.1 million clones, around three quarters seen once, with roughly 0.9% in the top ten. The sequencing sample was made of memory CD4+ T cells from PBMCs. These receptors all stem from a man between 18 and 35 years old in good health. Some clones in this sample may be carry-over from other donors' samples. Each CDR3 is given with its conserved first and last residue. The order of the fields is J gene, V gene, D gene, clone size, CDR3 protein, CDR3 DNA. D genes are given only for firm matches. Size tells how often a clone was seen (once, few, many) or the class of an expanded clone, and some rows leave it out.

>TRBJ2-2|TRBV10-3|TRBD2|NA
CAISLAGGDTGELFF
TGTGCCATCAGCTTAGCGGGAGGGGACACCGGGGAGCTGTTTTTT
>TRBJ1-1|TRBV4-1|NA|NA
CASSQDPTGNTEAFF
TGCGCCAGCAGCCAGGACCCGACAGGGAACACTGAAGCTTTCTTT
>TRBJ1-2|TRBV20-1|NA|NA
CSVQGNYGYTF
TGCAGTGTCCAGGGTAACTATGGCTACACCTTC
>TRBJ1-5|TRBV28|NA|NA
CASSKVGMDDQPQHF
TGTGCCAGCAGTAAGGTTGGGATGGACGATCAGCCCCAGCATTTT
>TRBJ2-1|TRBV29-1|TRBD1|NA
CSSNRGNEQFF
TGCAGCTCTAACAGGGGCAATGAGCAGTTCTTC
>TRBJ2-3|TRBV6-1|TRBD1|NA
CASSWTGNTQYF
TGTGCCAGCAGTTGGACAGGGAATACGCAGTATTTT
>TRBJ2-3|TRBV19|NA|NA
CASSQDRGGADTQYF
TGTGCCAGTAGTCAAGACAGGGGAGGGGCAGATACGCAGTATTTT
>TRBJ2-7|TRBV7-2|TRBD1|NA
CASSLVGTGAYEQYF
TGTGCCAGCAGCTTAGTAGGGACAGGGGCCTACGAGCAGTACTTC
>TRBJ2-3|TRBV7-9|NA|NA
CASRTRSGTSTDTQYF
TGTGCCAGCCGCACGAGGAGCGGAACTAGCACAGATACGCAGTATTTT
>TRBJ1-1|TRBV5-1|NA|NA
CASSLERAPVTEAFF
TGCGCCAGCAGCTTGGAACGGGCCCCGGTGACTGAAGCTTTCTTT
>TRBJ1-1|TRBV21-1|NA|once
CASSKSGIGMNTEAFF
TGTGCCAGCAGCAAATCAGGGATTGGGATGAACACTGAAGCTTTCTTT
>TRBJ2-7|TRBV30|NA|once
CAWSGQGREQYF
TGTGCCTGGAGTGGCCAGGGCCGCGAGCAGTACTTC
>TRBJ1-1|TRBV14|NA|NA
CASSQWGPGKTEAFF
TGTGCCAGCAGCCAATGGGGGCCGGGAAAGACTGAAGCTTTCTTT
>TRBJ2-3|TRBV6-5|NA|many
CASSYSVLGDTQYF
TGTGCCAGCAGTTACTCGGTCCTGGGGGATACGCAGTATTTT
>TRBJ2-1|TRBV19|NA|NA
CASSSQLGLGFGYNEQFF
TGTGCCAGTAGTTCCCAACTGGGGCTCGGGTTTGGGTACAATGAGCAGTTCTTC
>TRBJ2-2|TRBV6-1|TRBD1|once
CASSTDRARGGELFF
TGTGCCAGCAGCACTGACAGGGCCAGGGGCGGGGAGCTGTTTTTT
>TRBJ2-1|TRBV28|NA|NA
CASSLLRDYNEQFF
TGTGCCAGCAGTTTGTTACGGGACTACAATGAGCAGTTCTTC
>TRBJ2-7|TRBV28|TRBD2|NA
CASSPGTSGGYEQYF
TGTGCCAGCAGCCCAGGGACTAGCGGGGGGTACGAGCAGTACTTC
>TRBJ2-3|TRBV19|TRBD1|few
CASSMGRDRGTDTQYF
TGTGCCAGTAGTATGGGCCGGGACAGGGGCACAGATACGCAGTATTTT
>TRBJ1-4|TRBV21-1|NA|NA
CASSKVRGDIFNEKLFF
TGTGCCAGCAGCAAAGTCAGGGGGGATATTTTTAATGAAAAACTGTTTTTT
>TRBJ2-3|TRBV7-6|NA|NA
CASSLVGSTDTQYF
TGTGCCAGCAGCTTAGTCGGCTCCACAGATACGCAGTATTTT
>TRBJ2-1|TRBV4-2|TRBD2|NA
CASSQVAGVYNEQFF
TGTGCCAGCAGCCAAGTTGCGGGAGTCTACAATGAGCAGTTCTTC
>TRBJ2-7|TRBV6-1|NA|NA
CASSGQGGERGANEQYF
TGTGCCAGCAGTGGACAGGGTGGTGAGCGGGGTGCGAACGAGCAGTACTTC
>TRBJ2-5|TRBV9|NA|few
CASSPRLLETQYF
TGTGCCAGCAGCCCCCGACTATTAGAGACCCAGTACTTC
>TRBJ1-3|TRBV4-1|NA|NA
CASSQVFSGNTIYF
TGCGCCAGCAGCCAAGTTTTTTCTGGAAACACCATATATTTT
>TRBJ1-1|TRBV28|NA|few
CASSPPRSYLNTEAFF
TGTGCCAGCAGTCCTCCCCGGTCGTACCTGAACACTGAAGCTTTCTTT
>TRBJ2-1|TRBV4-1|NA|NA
CASSQLDLISYNEQFF
TGCGCCAGCAGCCAGCTCGATCTGATCTCCTACAATGAGCAGTTCTTC
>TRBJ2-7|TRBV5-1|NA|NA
CASRPGTSYEQYF
TGCGCCAGCCGCCCGGGGACCTCCTACGAGCAGTACTTC
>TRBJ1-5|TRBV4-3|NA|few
CASSHHGDYQPQHF
TGCGCCAGCAGCCACCATGGAGACTATCAGCCCCAGCATTTT
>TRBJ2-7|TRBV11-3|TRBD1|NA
CASSPRTGLWGEQYF
TGTGCCAGCAGCCCAAGGACAGGGCTTTGGGGCGAGCAGTACTTC
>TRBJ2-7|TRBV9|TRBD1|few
CASSVGQGSEQYF
TGTGCCAGCAGCGTGGGACAGGGATCCGAGCAGTACTTC
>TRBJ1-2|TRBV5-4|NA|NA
CASSLAAHGADGYTF
TGTGCCAGCAGCTTGGCGGCCCACGGCGCCGATGGCTACACCTTC
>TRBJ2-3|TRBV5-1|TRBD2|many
CASSLNPRGGGTDTQYF
TGCGCCAGCAGCCTTAACCCCCGGGGGGGAGGGACAGATACGCAGTATTTT
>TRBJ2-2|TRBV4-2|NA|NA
CASSSTLALTQEYTGELFF
TGTGCCAGCAGCTCTACCCTAGCGTTAACGCAGGAATACACCGGGGAGCTGTTTTTT
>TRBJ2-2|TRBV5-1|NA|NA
CASSQQDPSNTGELFF
TGCGCCAGCAGCCAACAGGACCCATCGAACACCGGGGAGCTGTTTTTT
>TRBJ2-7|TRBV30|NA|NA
CAWSTQGAGSYEQYF
TGTGCCTGGAGTACTCAAGGGGCTGGTTCCTACGAGCAGTACTTC
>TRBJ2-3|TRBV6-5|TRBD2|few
CASSYRTSGSRDTQYF
TGTGCCAGCAGTTACCGGACTAGCGGGAGCCGGGATACGCAGTATTTT
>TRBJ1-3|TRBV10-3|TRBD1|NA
CAISGTGAGNTIYF
TGTGCCATCAGTGGGACAGGGGCTGGAAACACCATATATTTT
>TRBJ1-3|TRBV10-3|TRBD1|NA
CATGQGGNTIYF
TGTGCCACCGGACAGGGTGGAAACACCATATATTTT
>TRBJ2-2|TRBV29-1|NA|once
CSVKREMNTGELFF
TGCAGCGTTAAGAGGGAAATGAACACCGGGGAGCTGTTTTTT
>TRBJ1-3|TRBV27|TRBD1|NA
CASSLGPPWTRGLQGSGNTIYF
TGTGCCAGCAGTTTAGGCCCCCCCTGGACTAGGGGGCTACAGGGCTCTGGAAACACCATATATTTT
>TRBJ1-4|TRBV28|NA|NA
CASYPGRDEKLFF
TGTGCCAGCTACCCGGGGAGGGATGAAAAACTGTTTTTT
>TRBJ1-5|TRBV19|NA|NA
CASSIGGSYQPQHF
TGTGCCAGTAGTATAGGGGGCTCTTATCAGCCCCAGCATTTT
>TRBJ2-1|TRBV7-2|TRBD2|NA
CASSLGLASSYNEQFF
TGTGCCAGCAGCTTAGGACTAGCTAGCTCCTACAATGAGCAGTTCTTC
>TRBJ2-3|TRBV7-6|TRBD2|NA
CASSPTGTSGRRDTQYF
TGTGCCAGCAGCCCGACAGGGACTAGCGGGAGGCGGGATACGCAGTATTTT
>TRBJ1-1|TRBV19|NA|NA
CASSKKNTEAFF
TGTGCCAGTAGTAAGAAGAACACTGAAGCTTTCTTT
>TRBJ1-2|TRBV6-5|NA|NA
CASSYGRGGYTF
TGTGCCAGCAGTTACGGGAGGGGAGGCTACACCTTC
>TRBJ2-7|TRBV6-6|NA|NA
CASSPPNGAPYF
TGTGCCAGCAGTCCCCCTAACGGGGCCCCGTACTTC
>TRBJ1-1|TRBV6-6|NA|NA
CASRTDASTEAFF
TGTGCCAGCAGAACCGACGCGAGCACTGAAGCTTTCTTT
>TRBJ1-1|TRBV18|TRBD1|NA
CASSPRTGMNTEAFF
TGTGCCAGCTCACCGCGGACAGGGATGAACACTGAAGCTTTCTTT
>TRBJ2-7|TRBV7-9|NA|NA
CASSLVPGYEQYF
TGTGCCAGCAGCTTAGTCCCCGGTTACGAGCAGTACTTC
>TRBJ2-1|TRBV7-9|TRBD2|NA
CATLPGLAGGHEQFF
TGTGCCACCCTACCGGGACTAGCGGGAGGGCATGAGCAGTTCTTC
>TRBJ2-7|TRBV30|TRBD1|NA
CAWSIWDRGYEQYF
TGTGCCTGGAGTATATGGGACAGGGGTTACGAGCAGTACTTC